Below, 31 T cell receptor beta chains from the same sample are listed, as sequenced in a study of neoadjuvant anti-PD-1 for oral cavity cancer. Time point described: after neoadjuvant nivolumab, at surgical resection. The data were produced by immunoSEQ multiplex PCR, yet TCRdb's version contains in-frame clones alone and is incomplete. Here the sample spans about 14,000 clones, around 80% being singletons. The starting material was PBMCs, obtained after nivolumab (anti-PD-1) treatment. The receptors were gathered from a person between 35 and 79 years old with oral cavity squamous cell carcinoma.

The CDR3 region is CASANRWGTGLYEQYF. The CDR3 DNA reads as TGTGCCAGCGCCAACCGTTGGGGGACAGGACTCTACGAGCAGTACTTC. The V and J genes are TRBV7-9 and TRBJ2-7; 8 bases match TRBD1. V dropped 8 bases and J dropped 3; count of bases not matched to a gene: 15. Looked up from germline, CDR1 is SEHNR and CDR2 is FQNEAQ (reference sequence). The CDR3 runs to 16 residues.

This clone was detected only a few times. The rearrangement uses TRBV7-9 and TRBJ1-2; D not certain. CDR1 is SEHNR and CDR2 is FQNEAQ in the germline V gene (reference sequence). The CDR3 runs to 15 residues. Trimming took 5 bases from V and 4 from J, leaving 17 bases between them. DNA of the CDR3: TGTGCCAGCAGCCATACCCGGATAGGGAGCTATGGCTACACCTTC. Translated, it gives CASSHTRIGSYGYTF.

The rearrangement joins TRBV19 to TRBJ1-2, with 8 bases identical to TRBD1. Trimming took 4 bases from V and 6 from J; bases not matched to a gene: 1. Germline CDR1 is LNHDA and CDR2 is SQIVND (reference sequence). The CDR3 is 12 amino acids. The DNA for the CDR3 is TGTGCCAGTAGTAGACAGGGGAATGGCTACACCTTC. This sequence encodes CASSRQGNGYTF.

The V call is TRBV11-2, the J call TRBJ2-3, with unresolved D. CDR3 length equals 13 residues. V lost 5 bases, J lost 1 base, and 7 bases lay in between. CDR1 is SGHAT and CDR2 is FQNNGV in the germline V gene. CDR3 amino acids: CASSLPGTDTQYF. CDR3 in DNA: TGTGCCAGCAGCCTCCCAGGCACAGATACGCAGTATTTT.

This clone has more than one count but fewer than ten. J is TRBJ1-6 and V is TRBV5-1; D not certain. This CDR3 is 15 amino acids long. Trimming removed 5 bases at V and 6 bases at J, with 15 bases between. Germline V lookup: CDR1 SGHRS, CDR2 YFSETQ. CDR3 coding DNA: TGCGCCAGCAGGTCCGAAGGGAACGGTAATTCACCCCTCCACTTT. Its protein is CASRSEGNGNSPLHF.

The genes are TRBV10-2 and TRBJ1-5; the D gene is possibly TRBD1 (5 bases). This CDR3 comprises 16 residues. The germline V and J ends were trimmed by 3 bases and 1 base, with 13 bases remaining between them. The germline CDR1 and CDR2 sequences are WSHSY and SAAADI. The DNA of the CDR3 is TGCGCCAGCAGTGATAGGGACTTAGGAAGCAATCAGCCCCAGCATTTT. The encoded protein is CASSDRDLGSNQPQHF.

The chain employs TRBV6-5 and TRBJ1-1; maybe TRBD1 (6 bases). The V and J ends lost 0 bases and 5 bases respectively, with 16 bases between them. Germline lookup yields CDR1 MNHEY and CDR2 SVGAGI. The CDR3 has 16 residues. CDR3: CASSYSAGAGSTEAFF. The CDR3 coding sequence is TGTGCCAGCAGTTACTCGGCAGGGGCTGGGTCAACTGAAGCTTTCTTT.

V is TRBV10-2 and J is TRBJ2-1, with a tentative D call TRBD2 (6 bases). The germline V gene encodes CDR1 WSHSY and CDR2 SAAADI. V was clipped by 8 bases and J by 9 bases, with 17 bases between them. The CDR3 spans 13 residues. CDR3 nucleotide sequence: TGCGCCAGCGAGCTTAGCGGTATACGTGAGCAGTTCTTC. Protein sequence: CASELSGIREQFF.

The chain uses TRBV25-1 and TRBJ2-7; 10 nucleotides agree with TRBD1. Germline CDR1 and CDR2: MGHDK and SYGVNS. V was pared by 6 bases and J by 6 bases, with 8 bases of the junction left unmatched. CDR3 length: 14 amino acids. The CDR3 DNA follows: TGTGCCAGCAGATTGACAGGGGGCAGGGGCGAGCAGTACTTC. This gives the protein CASRLTGGRGEQYF.

This rearrangement joins TRBV11-3 to TRBJ2-3, with 9 nucleotides matching TRBD2. The CDR3 runs 15 residues. The trim removed 2 bases at V and 4 bases at J, leaving 4 bases unmatched. CDR1 and CDR2 from the germline V gene are SGHNT and YENEEA. The CDR3 protein is CASSLKGLAADTQYF. The CDR3 DNA follows: TGTGCCAGCAGCTTAAAGGGACTAGCTGCAGATACGCAGTATTTT.

In its sample, this clone was seen a few times. The chain employs TRBV7-3 and TRBJ2-2; tentatively, D is TRBD2 (6 bases). The germline V gene has CDR1 SGHTA and CDR2 FQGTGA. The CDR3 is 13 amino acids. V shed 4 bases and J shed 7 bases, with 10 bases lying between them. DNA of the CDR3: TGTGCCAGCAGCTGGCGGGATGGCGGGGAGCTGTTTTTT. Translated, it gives CASSWRDGGELFF.

This clone has just one count. The chain recombines TRBV5-1 with TRBJ2-1, with TRBD2 as a possible D gene (5 bases). This CDR3 region has 14 residues. Germline V CDR1 and CDR2: SGHRS, YFSETQ. The V gene lost 0 bases and the J gene lost 6 bases, with 10 bases spanning the gap. CDR3 residues: CASSLGSEGNEQFF. The CDR3 bases are TGCGCCAGCAGCTTGGGCAGTGAGGGCAATGAGCAGTTCTTC.

The rearrangement uses TRBV27 and TRBJ1-5; D remains ambiguous. The CDR3 runs 14 residues. Germline V gene lookup returns CDR1 MNHEY and CDR2 SMNVEV (reference sequence). Trimming left V 7 bases short and J 9 bases short, with 19 bases between. This CDR3 is CASTAHTGVGPQHF. In DNA, the CDR3 is TGTGCCAGCACCGCGCACACGGGCGTCGGGCCCCAGCATTTT.

As for this clone: One end of the junction fails to match germline, which may point to a read error. The chain couples TRBV5-4 to TRBJ1-1; D might be TRBD1 (5 bases). The CDR3 runs to 15 residues. The germline V gene encodes CDR1 SGHNT and CDR2 YYREEE (reference sequence). The CDR3 nucleotides are TGTGCCAGCACCTTGGGGGGTGGTCAAGGAACTGAAGCTTTCTTT. It translates to CASTLGGGQGTEAFF.

CDR3 bases: TGTGCCAGCAGCTTGGGGGCGACGGGAAATCAGCCCCAGCATTTT. Translating it yields CASSLGATGNQPQHF. The chain employs TRBV5-5 and TRBJ1-5; D unclear. This CDR3 is built from 15 residues. Trimming left V 0 bases short and J 4 bases short, with 11 bases between. Germline CDR1 reads SGHKS; CDR2 reads YYEKEE (reference sequence). The whole variable domain, remainder taken from reference TRBV5-5 and TRBJ1-5, is DAGVTQSPTHLIKTRGQQVTLRCSPISGHKSVSWYQQVLGQGPQFIFQYYEKEERGRGNFPDRFSARQFPNYSSELNVNALLLGDSALYLCASSLGATGNQPQHFGDGTRLSIL.

This clone was counted only a few times. The V gene is TRBV27, the J gene TRBJ2-7; maybe TRBD2 (6 bases). The V end lost 7 bases, the J end lost 5 bases, and 15 bases lay between the germline ends. The CDR3 contains 13 residues. In germline, CDR1 is MNHEY, CDR2 SMNVEV (reference sequence). The CDR3 loop is CASMMRWRDEQYF. The CDR3, as DNA: TGTGCCAGCATGATGAGGTGGAGGGACGAGCAGTACTTC.

For the CDR3, the DNA is TGTGCCAGTAGTGGGGGAACGGGGCTGAGGGGTACTGAAGCTTTCTTT. This encodes CASSGGTGLRGTEAFF. This chain joins TRBV19 and TRBJ1-1, with TRBD1 as a possible D gene (5 bases). The CDR3 consists of 16 residues. V was shortened by 5 bases and J by 5 bases, with 21 bases between the two germline ends. CDR1 and CDR2 (germline): LNHDA, SQIVND (reference sequence).

The J gene is TRBJ1-5, the V gene TRBV28; a possible D gene is TRBD1 (6 bases). Trimming stripped 7 bases from V and 0 bases from J, with 10 bases between. This CDR3 contains 14 residues. Germline values: CDR1 MDHEN, CDR2 SYDVKM. The CDR3 DNA reads TGTGCCAGCACCCGAGGGGGTAGCAATCAGCCCCAGCATTTT. Translated, it gives CASTRGGSNQPQHF.

The chain is built from TRBV2 and TRBJ2-3; D possibly matches TRBD1 or TRBD2 (5 bases each). Germline V gene data show CDR1 as SNHLY and CDR2 as FYNNEI. The CDR3 length is 9 residues. V dropped 6 bases and J dropped 10 bases, with 5 bases sitting between them. The CDR3 reads CASRGAQYF. DNA for the CDR3: TGTGCCAGCAGGGGGGCGCAGTATTTT.

The chain joins TRBV4-1 to TRBJ2-6; D remains ambiguous. V was trimmed by 4 bases and J by 0 bases, leaving 7 bases between them. This CDR3 has 15 amino acids. The germline CDR1 and CDR2 sequences are MGHRA and YSYEKL. The CDR3: CASSRGSSGANVLTF. For the CDR3, the DNA is TGCGCCAGCAGCCGGGGAAGCTCTGGGGCCAACGTCCTGACTTTC.

The chain's CDR3 is CASSLGQEWEQFF. For the CDR3, the DNA is TGTGCCAGCAGCTTAGGCCAAGAGTGGGAGCAGTTCTTC. The chain employs TRBV7-3 and TRBJ2-1; D gene uncertain. V lost 2 bases and J 10 bases, leaving 12 bases between the germline ends. The CDR3 has 13 amino acids. Germline assignment: CDR1 SGHTA and CDR2 FQGTGA.

The rearrangement joins TRBV6-6 to TRBJ1-2; the D gene is possibly TRBD1 (6 bases). The CDR3 consists of 15 residues. From germline, CDR1 is MNHNY and CDR2 SVGAGI (reference sequence). Trimming stripped 2 bases from V and 5 bases from J, with 15 bases between. CDR3 bases: TGTGCCAGCAGTTACCGGTCGGGGGCGGGATATGGCTACACCTTC. As protein: CASSYRSGAGYGYTF.

The chain uses TRBV5-4 and TRBJ2-6, with 7 bases that match TRBD1. The germline CDR1 and CDR2 sequences are SGHNT and YYREEE (reference sequence). The CDR3 is 15 amino acids. J gave up 2 bases and V 5 bases, and 4 bases lay outside the gene matches. The CDR3 nucleotides read TGTGCCAGCAGTCCAGACAGGGCTGGGGCCAACGTCCTGACTTTC. It encodes CASSPDRAGANVLTF.

This clone came up a few times. This CDR3 reads CASSLGDRENYGYTF. The CDR3 region has the DNA TGTGCCAGCAGTTTAGGCGACAGGGAGAACTATGGCTACACCTTC. The chain joins TRBV28 to TRBJ1-2; 7 positions match TRBD1. CDR1 and CDR2 (germline): MDHEN, SYDVKM. This CDR3 spans 15 amino acids. V gave up 2 bases and J gave up 2 bases; unmatched junction bases: 5.

The genes are TRBV21-1 and TRBJ2-6; the table names TRBD1, a call not compared with the DNA. TRBV21-1 is classified as a pseudogene. The CDR3 runs 16 residues. The DNA for the CDR3 is TGTGCCAGCAGCCCCCGGACAGGGGCCGGGGCCAACGTCCTGACTTTC. This gives the protein CASSPRTGAGANVLTF.

The J gene is TRBJ1-2, the V gene TRBV6-5; TRBD1 might be the D (5 bases). The V and J ends lost 6 bases and 2 bases respectively, with 10 bases between them. CDR3 length: 13 amino acids. The germline V gene has CDR1 MNHEY and CDR2 SVGAGI. CDR3 bases: TGTGCCAGCAGAAGGGACTTAAACTATGGCTACACCTTC. Translation: CASRRDLNYGYTF.

The V call is TRBV27, the J call TRBJ1-5; D is possibly TRBD1 (6 bases). CDR3 size: 14 residues. The V end lost 2 bases, the J end lost 7 bases, and 12 bases lay between the germline ends. The germline V gene has CDR1 MNHEY and CDR2 SMNVEV (reference sequence). For the CDR3, the DNA is TGTGCCAGCAGTTTAAGTAGGGGGAACCAGCCCCAGCATTTT. Its protein product is CASSLSRGNQPQHF.

The rearrangement uses TRBV7-3 and TRBJ2-3; D is perhaps TRBD2 (5 bases). Trimming removed 5 bases at V and 3 bases at J, with 18 bases between. CDR1 is SGHTA, CDR2 FQGTGA, per germline. This CDR3 is built from 16 residues. CDR3 protein: CASSILATRGTDTQYF. The CDR3 DNA follows: TGTGCCAGCAGCATCCTCGCCACAAGAGGGACAGATACGCAGTATTTT.

This clone was seen a handful of times. The chain couples TRBV9 to TRBJ2-1, with 7 bases fitting TRBD1. V dropped 0 bases and J dropped 5; count of bases not matched to a gene: 5. The CDR3 has 15 amino acids. Germline loops: CDR1 SGDLS, CDR2 YYNGEE. CDR3 amino acids: CASSVGTGNHNEQFF. DNA for the CDR3: TGTGCCAGCAGCGTAGGGACAGGCAACCACAATGAGCAGTTCTTC.

The V call is TRBV5-8, the J call TRBJ2-1; 11 bases agree with TRBD1. The CDR3 contains 15 residues. Losses at the gene ends were 5 bases for V and 3 bases for J; bases not matched to a gene: 4. Germline values: CDR1 SGHTS, CDR2 YDEGEE. CDR3 DNA: TGTGCCAGCAGTTCCGGGACAGGGGGCTACAATGAGCAGTTCTTC. Translated, it gives CASSSGTGGYNEQFF.

This sequence joins TRBV7-9 and TRBJ2-1; 10 positions match TRBD2. V shed 0 bases and J 4 bases; nucleotides not matched to a gene: 3. The germline gives CDR1 SEHNR, CDR2 FQNEAQ (reference sequence). The CDR3 length is 16 residues. The CDR3 is CASSLALAGAYNEQFF. CDR3 bases: TGTGCCAGCAGCTTAGCCCTAGCGGGAGCGTACAATGAGCAGTTCTTC.